These T cell receptor beta chains were read from a single sample in a study of cytomegalovirus exposure and HLA in healthy donors. TCRdb's copy holds only in-frame clones and misses some; the assay was immunoSEQ multiplex PCR. The sample yields around 190,000 clones, around nine tenths seen once. Material for sequencing was PBMCs. The receptors come from a man aged 30 to 45 in good health and CMV-seropositive. Both conserved end residues are part of each CDR3. Fields, in order: V gene, J gene, CDR3 protein.

v_gene: TRBV7-2
j_gene: TRBJ2-2
CDR3aa: CASSSTTTAGAGELFF

v_gene: TRBV5-1
j_gene: TRBJ2-3
CDR3aa: CASSGTSGTDTQYF

v_gene: TRBV15
j_gene: TRBJ2-3
CDR3aa: CATGQGVDTQYF

v_gene: TRBV6-1
j_gene: TRBJ2-7
CDR3aa: CASREEGGSHYEQYF

v_gene: TRBV5-1
j_gene: TRBJ1-2
CDR3aa: CASSLAGQGAGNYGYTF

v_gene: TRBV9
j_gene: TRBJ2-2
CDR3aa: CASSVRPPGGGNTGELFF

v_gene: TRBV5-4
j_gene: TRBJ2-5
CDR3aa: CASSHGQVGTETQYF

v_gene: TRBV11-2
j_gene: TRBJ2-2
CDR3aa: CASSPPMGLNTGELFF

v_gene: TRBV5-8
j_gene: TRBJ2-4
CDR3aa: CASSRRQKNIQYF

v_gene: TRBV27
j_gene: TRBJ1-3
CDR3aa: CASSPWGGASGNTIYF

v_gene: TRBV6-6
j_gene: TRBJ1-4
CDR3aa: CASSYGHTNEKLFF

v_gene: TRBV10-3
j_gene: TRBJ2-7
CDR3aa: CAISESEDEQYF

v_gene: TRBV7-3
j_gene: TRBJ1-1
CDR3aa: CASSLYGQGNEAFF

v_gene: TRBV28
j_gene: TRBJ2-1
CDR3aa: CASRSSNNEQFF

v_gene: TRBV25-1
j_gene: TRBJ1-5
CDR3aa: CARGEGDQPQHF

v_gene: TRBV4-1
j_gene: TRBJ2-2
CDR3aa: CASSQKEGFMTGELFF

v_gene: TRBV27
j_gene: TRBJ2-4
CDR3aa: CASRPQYQAGTSSRGKNIQYF